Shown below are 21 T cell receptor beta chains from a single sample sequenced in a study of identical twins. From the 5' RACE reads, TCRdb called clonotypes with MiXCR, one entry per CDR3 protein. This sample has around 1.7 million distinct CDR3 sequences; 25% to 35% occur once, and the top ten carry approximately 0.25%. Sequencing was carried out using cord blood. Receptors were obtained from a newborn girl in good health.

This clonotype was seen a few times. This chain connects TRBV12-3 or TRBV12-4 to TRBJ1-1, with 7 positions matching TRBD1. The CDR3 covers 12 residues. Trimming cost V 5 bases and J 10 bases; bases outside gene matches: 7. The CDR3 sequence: CASSPDREGAFF. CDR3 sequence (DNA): TGTGCCAGCAGTCCCGACAGGGAAGGAGCTTTCTTT.

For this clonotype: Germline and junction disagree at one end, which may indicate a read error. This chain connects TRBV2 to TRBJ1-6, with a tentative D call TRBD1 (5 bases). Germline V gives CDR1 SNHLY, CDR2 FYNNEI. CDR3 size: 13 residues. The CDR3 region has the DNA TGTACCAGCACCAGGGCCCCGGGTTCACCCCTCCACTTT. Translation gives CTSTRAPGSPLHF. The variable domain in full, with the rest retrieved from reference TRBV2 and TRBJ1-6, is EPEVTQTPSHQVTQMGQEVILRCVPISNHLYFYWYRQILGQKVEFLVSFYNNEISEKSEIFDDQFSVERPDGSNFTLKIRSTKLEDSAMYFCTSTRAPGSPLHFGNGTRLTVT.

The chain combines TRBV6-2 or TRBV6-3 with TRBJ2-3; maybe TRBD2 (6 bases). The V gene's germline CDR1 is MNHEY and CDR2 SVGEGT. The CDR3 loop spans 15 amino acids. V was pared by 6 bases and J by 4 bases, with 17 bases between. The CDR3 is CASRPSGLKADTQYF. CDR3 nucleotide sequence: TGTGCCAGCAGACCGAGCGGGCTTAAGGCAGATACGCAGTATTTT.

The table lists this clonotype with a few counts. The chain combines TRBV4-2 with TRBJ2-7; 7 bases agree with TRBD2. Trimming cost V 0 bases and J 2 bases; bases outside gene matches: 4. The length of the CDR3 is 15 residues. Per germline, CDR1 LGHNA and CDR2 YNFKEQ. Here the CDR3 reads CASSQDWGGAYEQYF. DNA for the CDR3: TGTGCCAGCAGCCAAGATTGGGGGGGGGCCTACGAGCAGTACTTC.

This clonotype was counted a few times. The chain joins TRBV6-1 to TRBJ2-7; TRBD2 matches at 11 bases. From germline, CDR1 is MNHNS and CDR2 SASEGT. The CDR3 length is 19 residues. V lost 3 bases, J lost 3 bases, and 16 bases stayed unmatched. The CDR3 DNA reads TGTGCCAGCAGTGATAGACTAGCGGGAAGGACAACGCACTACTACGAGCAGTACTTC. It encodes CASSDRLAGRTTHYYEQYF.

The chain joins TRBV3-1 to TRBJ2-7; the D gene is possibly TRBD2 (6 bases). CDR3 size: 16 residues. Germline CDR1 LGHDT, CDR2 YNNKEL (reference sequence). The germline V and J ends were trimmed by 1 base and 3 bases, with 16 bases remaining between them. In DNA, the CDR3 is TGTGCCAGCAGCCAAGCGGGAGCGGGCCGATACTACGAGCAGTACTTC. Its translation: CASSQAGAGRYYEQYF.

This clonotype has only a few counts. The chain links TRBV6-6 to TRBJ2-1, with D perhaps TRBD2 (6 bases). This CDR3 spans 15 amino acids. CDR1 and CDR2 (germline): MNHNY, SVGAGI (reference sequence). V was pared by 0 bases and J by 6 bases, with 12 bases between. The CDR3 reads CASSYSRERPNEQFF. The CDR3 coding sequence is TGTGCCAGCAGTTACTCCCGGGAGCGCCCCAATGAGCAGTTCTTC.

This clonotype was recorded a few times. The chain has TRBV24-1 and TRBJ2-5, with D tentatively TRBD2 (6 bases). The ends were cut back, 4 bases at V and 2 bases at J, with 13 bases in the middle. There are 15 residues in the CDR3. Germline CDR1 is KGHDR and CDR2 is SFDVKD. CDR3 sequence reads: CATSEGGASQETQYF. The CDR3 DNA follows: TGTGCCACCAGTGAAGGCGGGGCTTCACAAGAGACCCAGTACTTC.

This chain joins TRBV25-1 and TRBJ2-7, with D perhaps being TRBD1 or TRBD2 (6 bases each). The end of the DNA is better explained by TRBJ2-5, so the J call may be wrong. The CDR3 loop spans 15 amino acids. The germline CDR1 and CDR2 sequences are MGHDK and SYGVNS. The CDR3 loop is CASSQPEGVEETQYF. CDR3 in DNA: TGTGCCAGCAGTCAACCGGAGGGGGTAGAGGAGACCCAGTACTTC.

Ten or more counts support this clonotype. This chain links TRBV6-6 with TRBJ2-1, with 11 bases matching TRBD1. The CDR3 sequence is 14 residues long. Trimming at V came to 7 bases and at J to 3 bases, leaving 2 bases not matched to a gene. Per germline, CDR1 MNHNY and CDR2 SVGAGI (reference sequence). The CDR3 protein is CASTGTGGYNEQFF. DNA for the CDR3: TGTGCCAGCACCGGGACAGGGGGCTACAATGAGCAGTTCTTC.

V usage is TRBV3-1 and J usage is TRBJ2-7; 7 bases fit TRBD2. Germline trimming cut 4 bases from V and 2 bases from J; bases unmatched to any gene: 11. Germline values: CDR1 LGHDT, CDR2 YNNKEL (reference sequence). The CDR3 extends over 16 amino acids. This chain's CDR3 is CASSPTNGRNPYEQYF. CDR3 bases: TGTGCCAGCAGCCCCACTAACGGGAGGAATCCCTACGAGCAGTACTTC.

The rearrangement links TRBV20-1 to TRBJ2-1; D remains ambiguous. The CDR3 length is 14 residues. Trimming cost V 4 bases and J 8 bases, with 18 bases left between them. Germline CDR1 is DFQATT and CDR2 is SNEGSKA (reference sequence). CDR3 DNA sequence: TGCAGTGCTACCGTGCTCCCATGGTTCTATGAGCAGTTCTTC. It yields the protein CSATVLPWFYEQFF.

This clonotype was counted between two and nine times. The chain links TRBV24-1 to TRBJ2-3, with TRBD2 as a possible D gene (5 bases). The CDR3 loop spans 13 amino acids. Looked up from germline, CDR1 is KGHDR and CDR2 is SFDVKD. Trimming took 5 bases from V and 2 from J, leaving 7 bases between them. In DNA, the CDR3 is TGTGCCACCAGTGCGGGGTTCACAGATACGCAGTATTTT. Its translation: CATSAGFTDTQYF.

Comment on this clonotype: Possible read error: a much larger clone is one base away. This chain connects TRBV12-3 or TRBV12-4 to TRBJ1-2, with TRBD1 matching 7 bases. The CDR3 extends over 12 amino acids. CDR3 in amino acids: CASSLTGEGCTF. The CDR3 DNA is TGTGCCAGCAGTTTAACAGGGGAAGGCTGCACCTTC.

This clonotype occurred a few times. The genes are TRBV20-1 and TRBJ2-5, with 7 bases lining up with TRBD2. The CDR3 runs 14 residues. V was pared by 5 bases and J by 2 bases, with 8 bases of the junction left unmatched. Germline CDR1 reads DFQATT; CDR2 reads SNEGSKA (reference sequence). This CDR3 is CSARLSGAQETQYF. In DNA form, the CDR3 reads TGCAGTGCTCGGCTCAGCGGGGCACAAGAGACCCAGTACTTC.

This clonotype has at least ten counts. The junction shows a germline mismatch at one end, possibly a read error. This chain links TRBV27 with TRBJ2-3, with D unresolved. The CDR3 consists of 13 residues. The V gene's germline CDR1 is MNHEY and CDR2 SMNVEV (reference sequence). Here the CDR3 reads CASSLFSTDTQYF. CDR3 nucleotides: TGTGCCAGCAGCTTATTCAGCACAGATACGCAGTATTTT.

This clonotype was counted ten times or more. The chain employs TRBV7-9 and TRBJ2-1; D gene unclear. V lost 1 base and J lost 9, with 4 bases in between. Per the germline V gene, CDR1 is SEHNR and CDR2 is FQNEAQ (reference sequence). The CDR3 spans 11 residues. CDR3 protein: CASSLGAEQFF. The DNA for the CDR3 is TGTGCCAGCAGCTTAGGGGCTGAGCAGTTCTTC.

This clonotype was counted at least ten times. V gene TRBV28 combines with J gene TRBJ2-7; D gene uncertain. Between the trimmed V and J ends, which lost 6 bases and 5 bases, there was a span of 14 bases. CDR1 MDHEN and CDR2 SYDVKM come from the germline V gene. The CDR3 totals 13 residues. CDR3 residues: CASSPDNWDEQYF. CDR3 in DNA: TGTGCCAGCAGCCCAGACAATTGGGACGAGCAGTACTTC.

In nucleotides, the CDR3 is TGTGCCAGCAGCTCTAGCGGACTAGCGGGAGGGAACACCGGGGAGCTGTTTTTT. Protein: CASSSSGLAGGNTGELFF. The rearrangement joins TRBV7-2 to TRBJ2-2; the match to TRBD2 covers 14 bases. The CDR3 runs to 18 residues. Germline CDR1 reads SGHTA; CDR2 reads FQGNSA. J was trimmed by 1 base and V by 4 bases; bases with no gene match: 5. The whole variable domain, filled in from reference TRBV7-2 and TRBJ2-2, reads GAGVSQSPSNKVTEKGKDVELRCDPISGHTALYWYRQSLGQGLEFLIYFQGNSAPDKSGLPSDRFSAERTGGSVSTLTIQRTQQEDSAVYLCASSSSGLAGGNTGELFFGEGSRLTVL.

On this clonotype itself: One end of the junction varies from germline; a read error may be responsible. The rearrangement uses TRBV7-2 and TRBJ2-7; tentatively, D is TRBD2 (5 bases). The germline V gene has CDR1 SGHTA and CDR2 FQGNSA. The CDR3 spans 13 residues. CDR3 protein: CANSLVLAYEQYF. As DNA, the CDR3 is TGTGCCAACAGCTTAGTACTAGCCTACGAGCAGTACTTC.

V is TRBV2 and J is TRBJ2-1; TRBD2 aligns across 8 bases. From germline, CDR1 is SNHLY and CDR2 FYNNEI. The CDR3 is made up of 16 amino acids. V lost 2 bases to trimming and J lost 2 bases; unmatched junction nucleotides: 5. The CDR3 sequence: CASSELGLGPYNEQFF. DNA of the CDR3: TGTGCCAGCAGTGAATTGGGACTAGGGCCCTACAATGAGCAGTTCTTC.